This T cell receptor beta chain was captured in a study of response to subunit inactivated influenza vaccine. Findings and caveats of the study: Authors suggested few new T cells are recruited by each seasonal influenza vaccination.

TCRdb passed the RT-PCR reads through MiXCR, listing each CDR3 protein once. The table records hundreds of thousands of distinct CDR3 sequences, roughly 10% of them present only once. This clonotype was counted at least ten times. Its specificity is not known. The CDR3 is made up of 15 amino acids. Trimming removed 7 bases from V and 7 bases from J, with 20 bases in between. In germline, CDR1 is MNHEY, CDR2 SMNVEV (reference sequence). The genes are TRBV27 and TRBJ2-1; tentatively, D is TRBD1 (6 bases). The receptor's source is a man aged 45-65 years who received an inactivated influenza vaccine. The sequenced sample was PBMCs from blood, obtained on the day of vaccination. CDR3 sequence: CASTPSQGSWNEQFF. CDR3 bases: TGTGCCAGCACCCCCTCACAGGGTTCGTGGAATGAGCAGTTCTTC.